This T cell receptor beta chain stems from a study of blood T cell repertoires in COVID-19. About the research overall: Sources were T cells, B-cell-depleted T cells, or PBMCs; the material itself was cDNA or gDNA.

Authors' methods: By means of reference gene primer amplification, nucleated cell counts were estimated. The table came from immunoSEQ multiplex PCR; TCRdb's copy has only in-frame clones and leaves some out. V, J and clone size are taken as reported in that table, and D and trimming were inferred from the DNA itself. The repertoire holds a few hundred thousand clones, 88% seen once, with roughly 3.9% in the top ten. The CDR3 totals 15 residues. Germline V gives CDR1 SGDLS, CDR2 YYNGEE. The trim removed 3 bases at V and 4 bases at J, leaving 6 bases unmatched. The chain has TRBV9 and TRBJ2-7; 11 nucleotides line up with TRBD2. The receptor was isolated from a man aged 55 to 70 who had recovered from COVID-19. Sequenced material: peripheral blood. In DNA, the CDR3 is TGTGCCAGCAGCGCCGGGACTAGCGGAGTTTACGAGCAGTACTTC. Protein: CASSAGTSGVYEQYF.